The 22 T cell receptor beta chains below all came from one sample that was sequenced in a study of cytomegalovirus exposure and HLA in healthy donors. Primers: 60 Vbeta forward and 13 Jbeta reverse. TCRdb keeps only in-frame clones here, not all; method: immunoSEQ multiplex PCR. The sample lists under 200,000 clones, about three quarters occurring once. What was sequenced was PBMCs. All receptors derive from a female donor in good health and CMV-seronegative.

V usage is TRBV15 and J usage is TRBJ1-1, with 7 positions matching TRBD1. This CDR3 region has 14 residues. V shed 4 bases and J 1 base; nucleotides not matched to a gene: 3. CDR1 and CDR2 from the germline V gene are LNHNV and YYDKDF (reference sequence). The DNA for the CDR3 is TGTGCCACCAGCACAAACAGGGGGAACACTGAAGCTTTCTTT. This encodes CATSTNRGNTEAFF.

The chain links TRBV10-3 to TRBJ2-3; 7 nucleotides match TRBD2. Trimming at V came to 2 bases and at J to 5 bases, leaving 4 bases not matched to a gene. Per the germline V gene, CDR1 is ENHRY and CDR2 is SYGVKD. This CDR3 has 14 residues. The CDR3 spells CAISEPKRGDTQYF. The CDR3, as DNA: TGTGCCATCAGTGAGCCGAAGCGGGGAGATACGCAGTATTTT.

In the case of this clone: Other DNA sequences within the sample encode an identical CDR3. The chain is built from TRBV9 and TRBJ2-1, with TRBD2 matching over 10 bases. The CDR3 length is 16 residues. Germline V gives CDR1 SGDLS, CDR2 YYNGEE. The J segment lost 8 bases and the V segment lost 1 base, leaving 9 bases of the junction unmatched. CDR3 sequence reads: CASSVSLAGIKDEQFF. The CDR3 region has the DNA TGTGCCAGCAGCGTATCACTAGCGGGAATTAAAGATGAGCAGTTCTTC.

The chain combines TRBV21-1 with TRBJ2-3; the DNA was not used to check the table's D call, TRBD1. TRBV21-1 is designated a pseudogene. This CDR3 contains 15 residues. CDR3 region: CASSKLGVSTDTQYF. As DNA, the CDR3 is TGTGCCAGCAGCAAGCTAGGGGTTAGCACAGATACGCAGTATTTT.

The V call is TRBV5-1, the J call TRBJ2-7; TRBD2 might be the D (5 bases). The CDR3 runs 13 residues. V was shortened by 0 bases and J by 7 bases, with 11 bases between the two germline ends. Germline V lookup: CDR1 SGHRS, CDR2 YFSETQ. The CDR3 is CASSLGQSGEQYF. CDR3 bases: TGCGCCAGCAGCTTGGGGCAGTCGGGGGAGCAGTACTTC.

The chain joins TRBV7-9 to TRBJ2-7; TRBD1 matches at 9 bases. Germline assignment: CDR1 SEHNR and CDR2 FQNEAQ (reference sequence). CDR3 length: 15 residues. Trimming cost V 3 bases and J 1 base; bases outside gene matches: 4. DNA for the CDR3: TGTGCCAGCAGCTTCCCGGGACAGGGTTCCTACGAGCAGTACTTC. This gives the protein CASSFPGQGSYEQYF.

This clone was seen a single time. The V gene is TRBV7-3, the J gene TRBJ1-6, with 11 positions matching TRBD1. CDR1 and CDR2 (germline): SGHTA, FQGTGA. J gave up 6 bases and V 4 bases, and 8 bases lay outside the gene matches. This CDR3 has 17 amino acids. The CDR3: CASSSSPGQGGNSPLHF. For the CDR3, the DNA is TGTGCCAGCAGCTCCTCGCCGGGACAGGGGGGTAATTCACCCCTCCACTTT.

The table lists this clone with a few counts. V and J are TRBV15 and TRBJ2-7, with a tentative D call TRBD1 (6 bases). Germline assignment: CDR1 LNHNV and CDR2 YYDKDF (reference sequence). The ends were cut back, 6 bases at V and 7 bases at J, with 22 bases in the middle. This CDR3 comprises 15 residues. The CDR3 here is CATRNGQTLSGEQYF. The DNA of the CDR3 is TGTGCCACCAGAAACGGACAGACCCTTAGTGGAGAGCAGTACTTC.

The CDR3 loop reads CASSLRGSNEKLFF. DNA for the CDR3: TGTGCCAGCAGCTTACGGGGGTCAAATGAAAAACTGTTTTTT. This chain uses TRBV7-2 with TRBJ1-4; D might be TRBD1 (5 bases). The CDR3 has 14 residues. Germline V lookup: CDR1 SGHTA, CDR2 FQGNSA. With 2 bases removed from V and 5 bases from J, the gap between germline ends came to 9 bases.

For the CDR3, the DNA is TGTGCCAGCAGCTTAGGGACAGCCTATGGCTACACCTTC. Protein: CASSLGTAYGYTF. The rearrangement joins TRBV11-2 to TRBJ1-2, with a weak D call TRBD1 (6 bases). V lost 1 base and J lost 4, with 7 bases in between. The germline CDR1 and CDR2 sequences are SGHAT and FQNNGV. The CDR3 totals 13 residues.

The J gene is TRBJ1-3, the V gene TRBV5-4; no firm D call. The CDR3 loop spans 14 amino acids. The V and J ends lost 4 bases and 2 bases respectively, with 10 bases between them. Germline V lookup: CDR1 SGHNT, CDR2 YYREEE (reference sequence). The CDR3 DNA reads as TGTGCCAGCAGCGGCCGCGGTACTGGAAACACCATATATTTT. Translating it yields CASSGRGTGNTIYF.

This clone has just a few counts. In the same sample, other DNA sequences code for this CDR3. The genes are TRBV30 and TRBJ1-6; 7 bases line up with TRBD1. The CDR3 covers 12 residues. The germline gives CDR1 GTSNPN, CDR2 SVGIG (reference sequence). The trim removed 5 bases at V and 6 bases at J, leaving 1 base unmatched. The CDR3 nucleotides read TGTGCCTGGGACAGGGTTAATTCACCCCTCCACTTT. Amino acids: CAWDRVNSPLHF.

The rearrangement uses TRBV10-2 and TRBJ2-1, with D possibly being TRBD2 (5 bases). The CDR3 is 11 residues long. Germline V CDR1 and CDR2: WSHSY, SAAADI. Trimming took 10 bases from V and 9 from J, leaving 13 bases between them. The CDR3 DNA follows: TGCGCCATCACGAGCGGAGGTGAGCAGTTCTTC. This codes for CAITSGGEQFF.

The V and J genes are TRBV4-1 and TRBJ2-7; TRBD2 might be the D (6 bases). The length of the CDR3 is 13 residues. V lost 6 bases, J lost 2 bases, and 11 bases lay in between. Germline-derived CDR1 and CDR2 are MGHRA and YSYEKL. The CDR3: CASRGTGAYEQYF. The DNA of the CDR3 is TGCGCCAGCAGAGGGACGGGAGCCTACGAGCAGTACTTC.

The chain uses TRBV6-1 and TRBJ1-1; 8 bases align to TRBD1. CDR3 length: 14 residues. Losses at the gene ends were 6 bases for V and 1 base for J; bases not matched to a gene: 4. The germline V gene encodes CDR1 MNHNS and CDR2 SASEGT. The CDR3 coding sequence is TGTGCCAGCAGGAGGACAGGGCGGAACACTGAAGCTTTCTTT. Its translation: CASRRTGRNTEAFF.

This chain uses TRBV25-1 with TRBJ2-7; D ambiguous. V dropped 3 bases and J dropped 1 base, with 4 bases sitting between them. The CDR3 has 12 residues. In germline, CDR1 is MGHDK, CDR2 SYGVNS. The CDR3 DNA sequence: TGTGCCAGCAGTGATCTGTCCTACGAGCAGTACTTC. Residues: CASSDLSYEQYF.

This chain uses TRBV4-3 with TRBJ1-1, with D perhaps TRBD1 (6 bases). CDR3 length: 15 amino acids. From germline, CDR1 is LGHNA and CDR2 YSLEER. V was trimmed by 1 base and J by 3 bases, leaving 12 bases between them. Written as DNA, the CDR3 is TGCGCCAGCAGCCAAGTGGCCGAGGGGGACACTGAAGCTTTCTTT. It yields the protein CASSQVAEGDTEAFF.

The chain is built from TRBV5-1 and TRBJ2-3; no reliable D call. Germline CDR1 reads SGHRS; CDR2 reads YFSETQ. Trimming removed 4 bases at V and 1 base at J, with 10 bases between. This CDR3 is 14 amino acids long. The CDR3 protein is CASSVAQGTDTQYF. CDR3 in DNA: TGCGCCAGCAGCGTGGCTCAGGGCACAGATACGCAGTATTTT. Supplemented by reference TRBV5-1 and TRBJ2-3, the full variable domain reads KAGVTQTPRYLIKTRGQQVTLSCSPISGHRSVSWYQQTPGQGLQFLFEYFSETQRNKGNFPGRFSGRQFSNSRSEMNVSTLELGDSALYLCASSVAQGTDTQYFGPGTRLTVL.

The CDR3 nucleotides are TGTGCCTGGGCTGGGAGTGACGGGTCTAATGAAAAACTGTTTTTT. It yields the protein CAWAGSDGSNEKLFF. The chain combines TRBV30 with TRBJ1-4; D remains unclear. V was cut by 5 bases and J by 3 bases, with 16 bases left in between. CDR1 GTSNPN and CDR2 SVGIG come from the germline V gene (reference sequence). This CDR3 contains 15 residues.

The rearrangement uses TRBV4-2 and TRBJ2-2; D unresolved. Deletions cut 0 bases from V and 6 bases from J, with 14 bases between. Germline CDR1 and CDR2: LGHNA and YNFKEQ. This CDR3 contains 16 residues. The CDR3 loop is CASSQELQESPGELFF. CDR3 DNA: TGTGCCAGCAGCCAAGAGTTGCAGGAAAGTCCCGGGGAGCTGTTTTTT.

The chain has TRBV5-8 and TRBJ1-2; TRBD1 matches 10 bases. J was trimmed by 8 bases and V by 0 bases; bases with no gene match: 10. The V gene's germline CDR1 is SGHTS and CDR2 YDEGEE. The CDR3 has 16 residues. Here the CDR3 DNA reads TGTGCCAGCAGCTTGGGAGGGACAGGGGACCGGGAAGGCTACACCTTC. Its protein is CASSLGGTGDREGYTF. Using reference TRBV5-8 and TRBJ1-2 for the parts outside the CDR3, the full variable domain is EAGVTQSPTHLIKTRGQQATLRCSPISGHTSVYWYQQALGLGLQFLLWYDEGEERNRGNFPPRFSGRQFPNYSSELNVNALELEDSALYLCASSLGGTGDREGYTFGSGTRLTVV.

The chain employs TRBV6-5 and TRBJ1-5; TRBD1 matches at 8 bases. Germline CDR1 MNHEY, CDR2 SVGAGI. V trimming: 5 bases; J trimming: 4 bases; junction bases outside the gene matches: 4. This CDR3 has 14 residues. CDR3 amino acids: CASSTTGGNQPQHF. The CDR3 DNA is TGTGCCAGCAGTACAACAGGGGGGAATCAGCCCCAGCATTTT.